Listed below are T cell receptor beta chains from one sample, sequenced in a study of T-cell memory formation after mild COVID-19. TCRdb reanalysed the 5' RACE reads using MiXCR and keeps one entry per CDR3 protein. The sample lists about 470,000 distinct CDR3 sequences; roughly 20% were seen once. The sample taken for sequencing was PBMCs or a T cell subset sorted from them (not recorded which). The receptors stem from an adult woman who had mild COVID-19 (a few samples of this study predate the infection). Cell type and time point are not known. Each CDR3 is given with its conserved first and last residue. The order of the fields is D gene, J gene, V gene, clone size, CDR3 DNA, CDR3 protein. The D gene is left open where the match is weak. Some rows have no size entry. The others give once, few or many, or a class for an expanded clone.

-	TRBJ1-2	TRBV7-9	few	TGTGCCAGCAGCAACAACCTCCTGAGGAACTATGGCTACACCTTC	CASSNNLLRNYGYTF
-	TRBJ2-2	TRBV30	few	TGTGCCTGGAGAGGAGCGCTGAACACCGGGGAGCTGTTTTTT	CAWRGALNTGELFF
TRBD1	TRBJ2-7	TRBV7-8	few	TGTGCCAGCAGCTCTGTCAACCGGGACAGGGCCCGCGAGCAGTACTTC	CASSSVNRDRAREQYF
TRBD1	TRBJ2-2	TRBV12-3/TRBV12-4	many	TGTGCCAGCAGCCTCGGACAGGAGCACACCGGGGAGCTGTTTTTT	CASSLGQEHTGELFF
-	TRBJ1-6	TRBV29-1	-	TGCAGCGTCAGGGAGTATGATAATTCACCCCTCCACTTT	CSVREYDNSPLHF
TRBD1	TRBJ1-3	TRBV5-5	-	TGTGCCAGCAGCTCCGATCCCGGGACAGGGGTAGGAAACACCATATATTTT	CASSSDPGTGVGNTIYF
TRBD1	TRBJ2-3	TRBV7-6	-	TGTGCCAGCAGCTTAGGAAGACAGGGGGCATGGGCAGATACGCAGTATTTT	CASSLGRQGAWADTQYF
-	TRBJ2-7	TRBV12-3/TRBV12-4	-	TGTGCCAGCAGTTTCGATGGGAACGAGCAGTACTTC	CASSFDGNEQYF
-	TRBJ1-1	TRBV12-3/TRBV12-4	-	TGTGCCAGCAGTTTGAGACCTAACACTGAAGCTTTCTTT	CASSLRPNTEAFF
-	TRBJ2-3	TRBV7-2	few	TGTGCCAGCAGCTTGGTGCAGCAAGATACGCAGTATTTT	CASSLVQQDTQYF
-	TRBJ1-5	TRBV29-1	few	TGCAGCGCCGCCCTCGGGGTTACAAATCAGCCCCAGCATTTT	CSAALGVTNQPQHF
-	TRBJ2-1	TRBV27	many	TGTGCCAGCAGTTTCTGGGGTGGGCAGTTCTTC	CASSFWGGQFF
TRBD2	TRBJ2-7	TRBV7-9	few	TGTGCCAGCAGCCAGGGACTAGCGGGAGCCTTTAGTTACGAGCAGTACTTC	CASSQGLAGAFSYEQYF
TRBD1	TRBJ1-5	TRBV2	-	TGTGCCAGCAGTGAAAGGACAGGGTCTCAGCCCCAGCATTTT	CASSERTGSQPQHF
-	TRBJ1-2	TRBV15	few	TGTGCCACCAGCAGAGTCCCTTACTATGGCTACACCTTC	CATSRVPYYGYTF
-	TRBJ1-6	TRBV28	-	TGTGCCAGCAGTTTGGCCGGGGGCCCCCTGTCACCCCTCCACTTT	CASSLAGGPLSPLHF
-	TRBJ2-1	TRBV27	many	TGTGCCAGCAGTTTAACGCCCCTAGGAAATGAGCAGTTCTTC	CASSLTPLGNEQFF
-	TRBJ2-3	TRBV28	-	TGTGCCAGCAGGCCCACGAGCACAGATACGCAGTATTTT	CASRPTSTDTQYF